The entry below gives a single TCR beta chain sequence along with its context. Its antigen target is currently unknown. Base qualities are not at hand, and no much larger clone is one base apart. In the ViraFEST assay, PBMC were stimulated with viral peptide pools, and antigen-specific CD4+ T cell clonotypes were then identified by expansion using TCR sequencing. After approximately 11 days of culture, CD4+ T cells were isolated with the EasySep CD4+ T cell isolation kit. Healthy vaccine recipients had no prior SARS-CoV-2 infection, confirmed by negative nucleocapsid antibodies before and after vaccination. Each well held under 2.5 million PBMC cultured in IMDM containing roughly 5% human AB serum, 9 to 10 IU/ml IL-2 and gentamicin, along with around 11 ug/ml peptides. On days 3 and 7, half of the culture medium was replaced with fresh IL-2-containing medium. Unless otherwise noted, each peptide stimulation condition was cultured in triplicate wells. Using Ficoll-Paque Plus gradient centrifugation, PBMC were separated from whole blood and then either used fresh or cryopreserved at -140C. The overlapping peptide pools covered the spike proteins of SARS-CoV-2 and of the common cold coronaviruses HCoV-NL63, HCoV-OC43 and HCoV-229E. The QIAamp micro DNA kit was used to extract genomic DNA from the cultured CD4+ T cells.

Libraries were constructed by the immunoSEQ multiplex PCR assay. TCR beta CDR3 sequencing was performed on DNA from the cultured, isolated CD4+ T cells. Turning to the authors' computational methods: Non-productive TCR sequences were removed and reads were trimmed to the CDR3 region, keeping CDR3s of at least 7 amino acids. Antigen-specific clonotypes were identified using the MANAFEST web app by comparison of expansion in peptide wells against reference cultures. To be called positive, a clone needed expansion at FDR<0.05 compared with the reference and with all other wells, an odds ratio greater than 5, and a frequency greater than 0.1% in two replicate wells. Clonotypes significantly expanded in SARS-CoV-2 spike wells and in at least one common cold coronavirus spike condition were defined as cross-reactive. CDR3 similarity was assessed by Levenshtein distance with the stringdist R package, and unrooted trees were built with ape in R 3.6.1. TCRdb took this table from immuneACCESS and kept in-frame rearrangements with V and J called. Such tables lack part of the clones; where checked against another copy, unresolved V genes explain under half of the gap, and the rest is unexplained. V, J and clone size were drawn from that table, and D and trimming were deduced from the DNA. The sample includes 40,000 to 50,000 clones, with 70% observed a single time. The top ten clonotypes cover about a quarter of the sample.

V is reduced by 0 bases and J by 1 base, leaving a spacing of 8 bases between them. The CDR3 goes from the cysteine to the phenylalanine over 15 residues. Only the CDR3 DNA stays, 45 bases, in frame from base 1. CDR1 and CDR2 (SGHKS, YYEKEE) derive from the germline V gene (reference sequence). This sample was included in a study of vaccination effects on CD4 cells after COVID-19 (dated 2022 in TCRdb). For the study in its entirety: Each participant got two doses of an mRNA SARS-CoV-2 vaccine, either BNT162b2 or mRNA-1273. The study compared SARS-CoV-2 spike-specific CD4+ TCR repertoires before and after mRNA vaccination in COVID-19 convalescent patients and infection-naive vaccine recipients. The full study included roughly 10 COVID-19 convalescent patients and several SARS-CoV-2-naive healthy vaccine recipients. Cultures from other donors in the study were sequenced with the Oncomine TCR Beta short-read assay on an Illumina iSeq 100. General findings and caveats noted by the study authors: At late post-vaccination timepoints, both infection-induced and vaccine-induced clones showed marked clonal contraction, consistent with waning T cell responses. Among healthy vaccine recipients, nearly all vaccine-induced clones were SARS-CoV-2 mono-reactive, and only 1 of 255 was cross-reactive with common cold coronaviruses. The study was limited by a small number of convalescent patients and lacked early post-infection timepoints.

The receptor was isolated from a human donor who received a COVID-19 vaccine. The rearranged segments are TRBV5-5 and TRBJ1-5; no D gene can be assigned with confidence. The input for sequencing was CD4+ T cells from PBMCs cultured with HCoV-OC43 spike peptides, taken before COVID-19 vaccination. The sample's cell subset or site label, in plain terms: HCoV-OC43 spike overlapping peptide pool stimulation. The sequenced DNA is TGTGCCAGCAGCTTGGGGTATTGGAGCAATCAGCCCCAGCATTTT. Translated, this gives CASSLGYWSNQPQHF.